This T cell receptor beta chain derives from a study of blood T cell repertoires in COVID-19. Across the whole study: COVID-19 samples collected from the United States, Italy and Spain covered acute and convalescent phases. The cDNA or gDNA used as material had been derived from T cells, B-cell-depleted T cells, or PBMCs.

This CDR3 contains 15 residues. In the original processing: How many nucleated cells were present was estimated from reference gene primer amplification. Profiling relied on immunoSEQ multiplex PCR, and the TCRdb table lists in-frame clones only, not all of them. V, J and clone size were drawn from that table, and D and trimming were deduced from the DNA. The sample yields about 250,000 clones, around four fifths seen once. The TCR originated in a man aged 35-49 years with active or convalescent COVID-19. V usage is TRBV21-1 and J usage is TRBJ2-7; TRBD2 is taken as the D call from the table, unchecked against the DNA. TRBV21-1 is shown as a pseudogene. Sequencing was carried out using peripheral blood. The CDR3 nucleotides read TGTGCCAGCAGCAAAGCGGGACTCCGAAGCCACGAGCAGTACTTC. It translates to CASSKAGLRSHEQYF.